These T cell receptor beta chains were read from a single sample in a study of molecular identifiers for immune sequencing clone quantification. TCRdb called the PCR reads again in MiXCR, with one record for every CDR3 protein. The sample carries about half a million distinct CDR3 sequences, 20% to 25% recorded once. Material: naive CD8+ T cells from blood, with Jurkat cell RNA spiked in. Source of these receptors: a human donor in good health. Some libraries in this study had Jurkat cell RNA spiked in. Both conserved end residues are part of each CDR3. The D gene is left open where the match is weak. Not all rows give a size; the values are once, few, many and, for expanded clones, a class.

clone size,V gene,D gene,J gene,CDR3 protein
.,TRBV19,TRBD1,TRBJ2-2,CASSPGQGALSGGLFF
.,TRBV4-1,.,TRBJ2-4,CASSQEVENIQYF
many,TRBV19,.,TRBJ2-3,CASSIMASADTQYF
many,TRBV27,.,TRBJ2-3,CASSLKSRTDTQYF
few,TRBV7-3,TRBD1,TRBJ2-6,CASSRGGQGKSGANVLTF
many,TRBV7-9,.,TRBJ1-5,CAPGRGRYQPQHF
many,TRBV6-5,TRBD2,TRBJ2-3,CASSPTSGALDTQYF
.,TRBV15,.,TRBJ2-3,CATQERGDTQYF
few,TRBV2,.,TRBJ1-1,CASSEPYDSSNTEAFF
many,TRBV6-6,.,TRBJ1-5,CASSTGPNQPQHF
few,TRBV13,.,TRBJ2-7,CASSSPRESSSYEQYF
.,TRBV18,.,TRBJ1-1,CASSRPWGTEAFF
.,TRBV30,.,TRBJ2-1,CAWSVELFGFPYEQFF
many,TRBV10-3,.,TRBJ2-3,CAISEDTDTQYF
.,TRBV12-3/TRBV12-4,TRBD1,TRBJ1-4,CASRSGGGEANEKLFF
few,TRBV30,.,TRBJ1-5,CAWSTSGLIFDSNQPQHF
.,TRBV27,.,TRBJ2-4,CAGKYRGGDEAKNIQYF
.,TRBV27,TRBD2,TRBJ2-7,CASSLSASGHYEQYF
few,TRBV5-4,.,TRBJ1-1,CASTESGAEAFF
few,TRBV27,.,TRBJ2-7,CASTDGTNTYEQYF
many,TRBV7-9,.,TRBJ2-3,CASSQGSRTDTQYF
once,TRBV12-3/TRBV12-4,TRBD1,TRBJ2-7,CASSLAILNRGVEQYF
many,TRBV12-3/TRBV12-4,.,TRBJ1-1,CASSPPRNTEAFF
many,TRBV19,.,TRBJ1-1,CASSRSLNTEAFF
many,TRBV24-1,TRBD2,TRBJ2-1,CATSDGLAEQFF
few,TRBV14,.,TRBJ1-1,CASSQDTYTEAFF
few,TRBV10-3,.,TRBJ2-7,CAISEGPSYEQYF